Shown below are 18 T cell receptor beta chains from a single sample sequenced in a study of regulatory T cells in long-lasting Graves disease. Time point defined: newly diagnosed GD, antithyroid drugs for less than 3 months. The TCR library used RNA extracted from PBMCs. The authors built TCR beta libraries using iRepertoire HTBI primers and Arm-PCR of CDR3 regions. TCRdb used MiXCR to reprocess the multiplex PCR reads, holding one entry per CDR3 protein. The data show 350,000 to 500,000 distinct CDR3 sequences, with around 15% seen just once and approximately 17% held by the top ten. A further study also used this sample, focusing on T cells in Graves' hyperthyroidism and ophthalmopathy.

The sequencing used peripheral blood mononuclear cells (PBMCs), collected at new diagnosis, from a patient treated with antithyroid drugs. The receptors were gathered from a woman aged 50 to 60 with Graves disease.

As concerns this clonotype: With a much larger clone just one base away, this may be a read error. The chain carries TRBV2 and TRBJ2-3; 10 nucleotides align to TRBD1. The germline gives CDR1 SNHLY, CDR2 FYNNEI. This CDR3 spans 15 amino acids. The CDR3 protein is CASSEQGQGTDTHYF. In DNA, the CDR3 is TGTGCCAGCAGTGAACAGGGACAGGGGACAGATACGCACTATTTT.

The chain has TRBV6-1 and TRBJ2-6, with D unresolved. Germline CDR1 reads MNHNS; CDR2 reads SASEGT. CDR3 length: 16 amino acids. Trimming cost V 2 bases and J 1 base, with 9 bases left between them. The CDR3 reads CASSEFPTSGANVLTF. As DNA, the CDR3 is TGTGCCAGCAGTGAATTTCCGACATCTGGGGCCAACGTCCTGACTTTC.

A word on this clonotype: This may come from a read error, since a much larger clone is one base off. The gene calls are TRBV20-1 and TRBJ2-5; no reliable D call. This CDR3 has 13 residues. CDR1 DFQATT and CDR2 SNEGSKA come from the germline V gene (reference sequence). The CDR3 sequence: CSARQEHQETQCF. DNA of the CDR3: TGCAGTGCTAGACAGGAACACCAAGAGACCCAGTGCTTC.

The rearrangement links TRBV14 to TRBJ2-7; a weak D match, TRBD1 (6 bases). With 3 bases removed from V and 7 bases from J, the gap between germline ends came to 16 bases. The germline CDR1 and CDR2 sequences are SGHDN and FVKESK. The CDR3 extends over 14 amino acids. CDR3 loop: CASSQRDTLEEQYF. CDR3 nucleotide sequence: TGTGCCAGCAGCCAGAGGGACACGTTAGAAGAGCAGTACTTC. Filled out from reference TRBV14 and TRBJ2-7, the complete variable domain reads EAGVTQFPSHSVIEKGQTVTLRCDPISGHDNLYWYRRVMGKEIKFLLHFVKESKQDESGMPNNRFLAERTGGTYSTLKVQPAELEDSGVYFCASSQRDTLEEQYFGPGTRLTVT.

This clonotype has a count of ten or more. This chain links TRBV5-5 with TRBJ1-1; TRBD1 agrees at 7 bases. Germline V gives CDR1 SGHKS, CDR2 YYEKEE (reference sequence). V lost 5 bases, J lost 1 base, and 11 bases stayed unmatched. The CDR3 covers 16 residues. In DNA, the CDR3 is TGTGCCAGCAGTCCTGTCGGAGGGGGCGCGAACACTGAAGCTTTCTTT. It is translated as CASSPVGGGANTEAFF.

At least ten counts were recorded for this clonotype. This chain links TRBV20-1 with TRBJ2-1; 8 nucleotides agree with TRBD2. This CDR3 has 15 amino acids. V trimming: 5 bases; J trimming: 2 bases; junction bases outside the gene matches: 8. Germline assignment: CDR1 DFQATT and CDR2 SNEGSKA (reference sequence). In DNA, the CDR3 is TGCAGTGCTGGAGTAGCGGGAAGAGCCTACAATGAGCAGTTCTTC. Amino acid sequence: CSAGVAGRAYNEQFF.

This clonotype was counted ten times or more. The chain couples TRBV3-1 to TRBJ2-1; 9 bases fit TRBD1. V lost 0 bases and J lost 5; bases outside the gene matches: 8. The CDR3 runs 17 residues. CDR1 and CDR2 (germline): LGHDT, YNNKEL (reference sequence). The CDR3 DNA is TGTGCCAGCAGCCAAGAACTTCTGGGACAGGGTGACAATGAGCAGTTCTTC. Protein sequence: CASSQELLGQGDNEQFF.

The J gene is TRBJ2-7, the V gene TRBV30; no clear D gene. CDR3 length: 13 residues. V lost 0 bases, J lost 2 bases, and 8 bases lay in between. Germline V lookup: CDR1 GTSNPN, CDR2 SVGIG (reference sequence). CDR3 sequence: CAWSVGGPYEQYF. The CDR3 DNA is TGTGCCTGGAGTGTGGGCGGACCCTACGAGCAGTACTTC.

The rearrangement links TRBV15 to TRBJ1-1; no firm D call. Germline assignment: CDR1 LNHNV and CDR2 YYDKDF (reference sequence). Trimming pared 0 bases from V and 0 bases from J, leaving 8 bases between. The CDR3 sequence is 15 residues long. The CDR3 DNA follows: TGTGCCACCAGCAGAGATGAACGGCTGAACACTGAAGCTTTCTTT. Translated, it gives CATSRDERLNTEAFF. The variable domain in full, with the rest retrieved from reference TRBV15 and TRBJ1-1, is DAMVIQNPRYQVTQFGKPVTLSCSQTLNHNVMYWYQQKSSQAPKLLFHYYDKDFNNEADTPDNFQSRRPNTSFCFLDIRSPGLGDTAMYLCATSRDERLNTEAFFGQGTRLTVV.

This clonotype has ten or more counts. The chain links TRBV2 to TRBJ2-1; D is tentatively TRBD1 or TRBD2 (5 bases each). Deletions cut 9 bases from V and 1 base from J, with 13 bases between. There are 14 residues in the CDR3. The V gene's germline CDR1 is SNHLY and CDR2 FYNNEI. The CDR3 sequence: CASTGTFSYNEQFF. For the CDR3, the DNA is TGTGCCAGTACCGGGACGTTTTCCTACAATGAGCAGTTCTTC.

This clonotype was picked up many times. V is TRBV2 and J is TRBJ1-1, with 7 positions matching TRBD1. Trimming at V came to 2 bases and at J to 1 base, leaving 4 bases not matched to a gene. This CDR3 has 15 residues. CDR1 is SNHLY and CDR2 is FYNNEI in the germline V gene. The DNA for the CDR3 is TGTGCCAGCAGTGAACAGGGGGTGGAGAACACTGAAGCTTTCTTT. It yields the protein CASSEQGVENTEAFF. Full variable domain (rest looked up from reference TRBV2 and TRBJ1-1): EPEVTQTPSHQVTQMGQEVILRCVPISNHLYFYWYRQILGQKVEFLVSFYNNEISEKSEIFDDQFSVERPDGSNFTLKIRSTKLEDSAMYFCASSEQGVENTEAFFGQGTRLTVV.

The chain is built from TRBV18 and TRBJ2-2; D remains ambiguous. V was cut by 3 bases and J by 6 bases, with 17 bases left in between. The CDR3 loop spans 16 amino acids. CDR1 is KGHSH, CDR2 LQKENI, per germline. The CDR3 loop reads CASSPPELSFPGELFF. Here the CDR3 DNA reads TGTGCCAGCTCACCTCCGGAACTATCTTTTCCCGGGGAGCTGTTTTTT.

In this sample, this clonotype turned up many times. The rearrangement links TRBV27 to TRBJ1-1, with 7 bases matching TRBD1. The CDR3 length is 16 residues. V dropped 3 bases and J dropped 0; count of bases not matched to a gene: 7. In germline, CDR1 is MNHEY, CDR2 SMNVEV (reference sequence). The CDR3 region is CASSFTGVHMNTEAFF. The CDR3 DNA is TGTGCCAGCAGTTTCACAGGGGTACACATGAACACTGAAGCTTTCTTT.

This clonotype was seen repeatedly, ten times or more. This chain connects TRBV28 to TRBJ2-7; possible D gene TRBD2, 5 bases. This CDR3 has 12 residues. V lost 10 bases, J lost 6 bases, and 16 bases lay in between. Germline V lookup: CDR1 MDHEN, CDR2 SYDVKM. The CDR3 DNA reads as TGTGCCATACGGGGTGCAGAAGGCGAGCAGTACTTC. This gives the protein CAIRGAEGEQYF.

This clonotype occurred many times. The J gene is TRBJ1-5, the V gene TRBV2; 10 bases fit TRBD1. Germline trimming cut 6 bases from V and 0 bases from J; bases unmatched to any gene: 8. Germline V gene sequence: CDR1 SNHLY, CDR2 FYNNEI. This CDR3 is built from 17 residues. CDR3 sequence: CASSDRGRSDSNQPQHF. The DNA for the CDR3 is TGTGCCAGCAGCGACAGGGGGCGTTCCGATAGCAATCAGCCCCAGCATTTT.

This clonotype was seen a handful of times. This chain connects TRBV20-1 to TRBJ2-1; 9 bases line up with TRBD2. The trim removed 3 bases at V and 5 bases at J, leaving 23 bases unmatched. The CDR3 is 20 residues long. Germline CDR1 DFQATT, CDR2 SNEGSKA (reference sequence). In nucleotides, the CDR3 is TGCAGTGCTAGCAGCGTTCTGTCGCGGGAGGGCCGGTATTTAAACAATGAGCAGTTCTTC. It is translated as CSASSVLSREGRYLNNEQFF.

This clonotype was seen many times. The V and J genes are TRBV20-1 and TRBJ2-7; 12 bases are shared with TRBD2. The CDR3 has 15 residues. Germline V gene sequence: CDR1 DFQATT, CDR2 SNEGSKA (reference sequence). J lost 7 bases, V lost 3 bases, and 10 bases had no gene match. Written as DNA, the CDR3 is TGCAGTGCTAGTGGCTTGACTAGCGGGGGTCGTGAGCAGTACTTC. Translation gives CSASGLTSGGREQYF.

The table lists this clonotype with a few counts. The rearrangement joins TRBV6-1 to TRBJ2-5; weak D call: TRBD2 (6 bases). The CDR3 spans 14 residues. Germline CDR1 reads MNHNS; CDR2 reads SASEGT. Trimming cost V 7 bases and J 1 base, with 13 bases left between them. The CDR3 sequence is CASNGGTLQETQYF. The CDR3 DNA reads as TGTGCCAGCAATGGGGGGACCCTCCAAGAGACCCAGTACTTC.